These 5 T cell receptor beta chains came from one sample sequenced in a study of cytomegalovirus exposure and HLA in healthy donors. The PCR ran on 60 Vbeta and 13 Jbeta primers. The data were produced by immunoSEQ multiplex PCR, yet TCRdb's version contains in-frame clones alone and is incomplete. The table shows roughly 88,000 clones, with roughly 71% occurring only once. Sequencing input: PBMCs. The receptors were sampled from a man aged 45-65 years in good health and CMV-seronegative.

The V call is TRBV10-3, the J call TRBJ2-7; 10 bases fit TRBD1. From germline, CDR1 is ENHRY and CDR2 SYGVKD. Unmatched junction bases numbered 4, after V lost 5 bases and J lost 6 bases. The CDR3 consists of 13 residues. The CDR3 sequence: CAISRQGAGEQYV. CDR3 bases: TGTGCCATCAGTAGACAGGGGGCAGGCGAGCAGTACGTC.

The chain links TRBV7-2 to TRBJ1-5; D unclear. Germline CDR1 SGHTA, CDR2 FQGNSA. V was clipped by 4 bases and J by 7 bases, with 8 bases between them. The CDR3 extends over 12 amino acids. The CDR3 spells CASSSRGQPQHF. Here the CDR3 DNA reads TGTGCCAGCAGCTCCCGAGGACAGCCCCAGCATTTT.

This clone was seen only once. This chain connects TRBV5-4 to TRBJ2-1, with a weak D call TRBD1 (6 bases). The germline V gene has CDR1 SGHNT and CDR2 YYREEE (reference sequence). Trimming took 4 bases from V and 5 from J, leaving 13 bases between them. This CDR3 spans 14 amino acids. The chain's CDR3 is CASSRDIPNNEQFF. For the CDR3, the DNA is TGTGCCAGCAGCCGGGACATCCCGAACAATGAGCAGTTCTTC.

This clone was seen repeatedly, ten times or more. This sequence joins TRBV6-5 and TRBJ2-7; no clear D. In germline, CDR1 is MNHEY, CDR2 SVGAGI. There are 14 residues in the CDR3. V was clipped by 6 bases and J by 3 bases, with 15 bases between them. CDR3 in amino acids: CASSQTGSHYEQYF. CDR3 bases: TGTGCCAGCAGCCAAACCGGGTCCCACTACGAGCAGTACTTC.

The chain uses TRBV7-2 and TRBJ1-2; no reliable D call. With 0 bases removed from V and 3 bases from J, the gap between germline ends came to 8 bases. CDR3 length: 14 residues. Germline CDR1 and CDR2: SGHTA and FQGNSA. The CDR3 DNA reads TGTGCCAGCAGCTTAGCCCTGTCGGACTATGGCTACACCTTC. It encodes CASSLALSDYGYTF.